This TCR beta chain was recovered during a study of vaccination effects on CD4 cells after COVID-19. In the study overall: Median timing of post-vaccine samples was 72 days after the second dose. Regarding the study as a whole: Vaccine- and infection-induced clones showed marked clonal contraction late following vaccination. Only a single clone (1 of 255 vaccine-induced clones in healthy vaccinees) cross-reacted with common cold coronaviruses.

Trimming took 5 bases from V and 0 from J; bases not matched to a gene: 3. CDR3 length: 16 residues. Germline V lookup: CDR1 KGHDR, CDR2 SFDVKD. Isolation of CD4+ T cells took place after about 10 days of culture. Every participant took two doses of the BNT162b2 or mRNA-1273 vaccine. On days 3 and 7, fresh IL-2 medium replaced half the medium. Sequenced by immunoSEQ multiplex PCR; TCRdb stores in-frame clones only, minus some. The table lists about 73,000 clones, about 73% of them singletons. With regard to this clone: Antigen specificity is unknown.

The receptor was derived from a human donor who received a COVID-19 vaccine. Sequenced here: CD4+ T cells from PBMCs cultured without peptide, sampled after COVID-19 vaccination. The rearrangement links TRBV24-1 to TRBJ2-2, with 9 bases identical to TRBD1. The CDR3 spells CATSGGQGSNTGELFF. CDR3 sequence (DNA): TGTGCCACCAGTGGGGGACAGGGTTCGAACACCGGGGAGCTGTTTTTT.